This TCR beta chain was sequenced in a study of CD8 T cells in Susac syndrome. Trimming removed 4 bases from V and 2 bases from J, with 7 bases in between. The CDR3 has 13 amino acids. Per the germline V gene, CDR1 is SGHTA and CDR2 is FQGTGA. About 0.5 to 1 ug RNA was reverse transcribed with random hexamers. One entry per CDR3 protein, called by TCRdb with MiXCR from the immunoSEQ multiplex PCR reads. The table records some 150,000 distinct CDR3 sequences, 95% to 96% of them present only once. This clonotype originated in a human donor with multiple sclerosis. The chain employs TRBV7-3 and TRBJ2-3; no clear D. The sequencing sample was made of CD8+ T cells from PBMCs. CDR3 residues: CASSSTFTDTQYF. The CDR3 coding sequence is TGTGCCAGCAGCTCAACCTTCACAGATACGCAGTATTTT. Filled out from reference TRBV7-3 and TRBJ2-3, the complete variable domain reads GAGVSQTPSNKVTEKGKYVELRCDPISGHTALYWYRQSLGQGPEFLIYFQGTGAADDSGLPNDRFFAVRPEGSVSTLKIQRTERGDSAVYLCASSSTFTDTQYFGPGTRLTVL.